Given below is one TCR beta chain in context. Its cognate antigen is unknown. This entry belongs to a study of T cell responses to AZD1222 COVID-19 vaccine. Trimming removed 2 bases from V and 4 bases from J, with 11 bases in between. The CDR3 has 14 residues. Germline CDR1 and CDR2: MNHEY and SVGEGT. Study results and caveats: Donors skewed white British and female; clonal diversity was possibly underestimated. After two AZD1222 doses, spike-specific TCR breadth and depth rose versus day 0. Unmutated variant regions reportedly attract nearly half of all spike-specific TCRs.

This table comes from immunoSEQ multiplex PCR, and its TCRdb copy is limited to in-frame clones, with some not included. The sample holds under 150,000 clones, about 92% seen once. The input for sequencing was peripheral blood, taken on day 0 of AZD1222 vaccination. This receptor was taken from an adult in good health. The gene calls are TRBV6-2 or TRBV6-3 and TRBJ1-1; tentative D call: TRBD1 (6 bases). Here the CDR3 reads CASSYNAGATEAFF. The CDR3 DNA follows: TGTGCCAGCAGTTACAACGCGGGGGCCACTGAAGCTTTCTTT.